This T cell receptor beta chain was documented in a study of OX40 agonist ivuxolimab in advanced cancers. Study at large: Each patient was given ivuxolimab into a vein every 2 weeks, at 0.01 to 10 mg/kg. Participants, around 80% male, averaged approximately 60 years of age, ranging from roughly 23 to 90. Whole-study findings and limits: Compared with CD4+, CD8+ T cells on average had more expanded clones.

The investigators sampled blood at baseline, at cycle 4 day 1, and at cycle 7 day 1. CDR1 LGHNA and CDR2 YSLEER come from the germline V gene. With 0 bases clipped from V and 7 bases from J, the junction kept 6 bases outside the gene matches. This CDR3 comprises 15 residues. Sequencing used immunoSEQ multiplex PCR; TCRdb keeps in-frame clones, though not all of them. Counted here are roughly 60,000 clones, about 94% occurring once; the ten biggest clones make up 15% to 20%. Of note for this clone: The target antigen is unknown.

Sample: CD4+ or CD8+ T cells sorted from blood, taken in a trial of the OX40 agonist ivuxolimab. The TCR originated in an adult with an advanced solid tumor such as melanoma, head and neck, liver or kidney cancer. The V gene is TRBV4-3, the J gene TRBJ1-5; 7 bases are a match to TRBD1. The DNA of the CDR3 is TGCGCCAGCAGCCAAGACGCAGGGGGAAGACAGCCCCAGCATTTT. Encoded protein: CASSQDAGGRQPQHF.